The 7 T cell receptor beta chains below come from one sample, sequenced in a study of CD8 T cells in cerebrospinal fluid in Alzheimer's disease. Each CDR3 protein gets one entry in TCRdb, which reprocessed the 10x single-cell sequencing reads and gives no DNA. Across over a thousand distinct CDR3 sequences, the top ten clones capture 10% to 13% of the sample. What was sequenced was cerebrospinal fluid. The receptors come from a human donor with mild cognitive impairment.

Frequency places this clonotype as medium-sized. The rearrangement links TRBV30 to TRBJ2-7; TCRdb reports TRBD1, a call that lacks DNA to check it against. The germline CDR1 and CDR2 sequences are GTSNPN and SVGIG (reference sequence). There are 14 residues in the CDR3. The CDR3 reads CAWSGAGVEYEQYF.

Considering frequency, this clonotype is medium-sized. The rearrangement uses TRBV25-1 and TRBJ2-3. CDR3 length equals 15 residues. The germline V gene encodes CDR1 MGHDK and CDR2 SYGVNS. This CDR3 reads CASSESYSRTDTQYF.

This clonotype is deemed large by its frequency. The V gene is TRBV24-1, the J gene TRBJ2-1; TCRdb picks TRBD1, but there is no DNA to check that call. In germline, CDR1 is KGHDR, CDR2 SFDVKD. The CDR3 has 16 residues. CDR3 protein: CATSDTGTGVWNEQFF.

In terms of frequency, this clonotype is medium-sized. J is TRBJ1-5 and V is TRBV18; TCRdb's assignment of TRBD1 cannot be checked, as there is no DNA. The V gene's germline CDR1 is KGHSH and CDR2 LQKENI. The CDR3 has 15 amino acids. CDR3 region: CASSPDRGGNQPQHF.

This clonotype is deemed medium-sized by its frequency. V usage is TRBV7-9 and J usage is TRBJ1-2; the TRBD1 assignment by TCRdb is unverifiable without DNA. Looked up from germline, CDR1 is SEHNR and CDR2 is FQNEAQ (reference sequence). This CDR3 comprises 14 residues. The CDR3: CASSSDRGAYGYTF.

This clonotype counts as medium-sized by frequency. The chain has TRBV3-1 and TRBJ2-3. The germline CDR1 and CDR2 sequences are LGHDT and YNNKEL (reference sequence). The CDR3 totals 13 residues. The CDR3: CASSQDLPDTQYF.

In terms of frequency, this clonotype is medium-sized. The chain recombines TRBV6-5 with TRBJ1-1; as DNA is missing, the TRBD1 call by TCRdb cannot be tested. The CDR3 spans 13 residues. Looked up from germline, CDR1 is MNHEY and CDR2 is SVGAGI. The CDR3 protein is CASSYHTGFEAFF.